The present T cell receptor (beta chain) was sequenced within a study of naive and memory T cell subsets. Study conclusions and caveats: TCR abundance followed a power law differing between naive and memory subsets. Naive repertoires, especially CD8, held a few larger clonotypes, possibly memory cells re-expressing CD45RA.

Four subsets defined by CD45RA and CD27 were sorted after CD3, CD4, CD8 and live/dead staining. After removal of 5 bases from V and 9 bases from J, the junction contained 13 bases not matched to a gene. The CDR3 is 14 residues long. Turning to this clonotype: The target antigen is unknown.

An equimolar mix of two oligonucleotides served as the beta constant-region primer for TRBC1 and TRBC2. The ligated cDNA underwent four PCR rounds using SP2 and nested alpha and beta constant-region primers. TCRdb called the UMI-ligation and nested PCR reads again in MiXCR, with one record for every CDR3 protein. This sample has 120,000 to 150,000 distinct CDR3 sequences, with roughly 20% found just once. The sample was naive CD4+ T cells from blood. This clonotype was obtained from a human donor in good health. V gene TRBV12-3 or TRBV12-4 combines with J gene TRBJ2-7; TRBD1 matches 7 bases. The CDR3 reads CASSPRGNRGRQYF. CDR3 DNA: TGTGCCAGCAGTCCTAGGGGGAACAGGGGCCGGCAGTACTTC.